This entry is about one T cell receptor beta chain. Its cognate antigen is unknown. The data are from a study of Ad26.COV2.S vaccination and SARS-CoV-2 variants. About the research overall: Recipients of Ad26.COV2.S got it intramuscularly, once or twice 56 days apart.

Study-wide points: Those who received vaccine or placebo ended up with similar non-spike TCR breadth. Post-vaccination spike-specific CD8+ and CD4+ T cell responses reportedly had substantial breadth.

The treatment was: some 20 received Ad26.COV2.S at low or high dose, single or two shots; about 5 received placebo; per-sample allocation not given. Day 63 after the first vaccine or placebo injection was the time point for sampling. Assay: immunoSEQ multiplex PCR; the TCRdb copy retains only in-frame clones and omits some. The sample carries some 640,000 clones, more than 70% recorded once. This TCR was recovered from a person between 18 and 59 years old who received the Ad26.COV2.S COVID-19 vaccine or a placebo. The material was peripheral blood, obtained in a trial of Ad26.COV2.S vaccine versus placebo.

The CDR3 spells CASQGLAGTYNEQFF. The CDR3 nucleotides read TGTGCCAGCCAGGGACTAGCGGGAACGTACAATGAGCAGTTCTTC. The chain carries TRBV19 and TRBJ2-1; 13 bases match TRBD2. Germline CDR1 LNHDA, CDR2 SQIVND (reference sequence). This CDR3 comprises 15 residues. The J segment lost 4 bases and the V segment lost 9 bases, leaving 6 bases of the junction unmatched. The whole variable domain, filled in from reference TRBV19 and TRBJ2-1, reads DGGITQSPKYLFRKEGQNVTLSCEQNLNHDAMYWYRQDPGQGLRLIYYSQIVNDFQKGDIAEGYSVSREKKESFPLTVTSAQKNPTAFYLCASQGLAGTYNEQFFGPGTRLTVL.